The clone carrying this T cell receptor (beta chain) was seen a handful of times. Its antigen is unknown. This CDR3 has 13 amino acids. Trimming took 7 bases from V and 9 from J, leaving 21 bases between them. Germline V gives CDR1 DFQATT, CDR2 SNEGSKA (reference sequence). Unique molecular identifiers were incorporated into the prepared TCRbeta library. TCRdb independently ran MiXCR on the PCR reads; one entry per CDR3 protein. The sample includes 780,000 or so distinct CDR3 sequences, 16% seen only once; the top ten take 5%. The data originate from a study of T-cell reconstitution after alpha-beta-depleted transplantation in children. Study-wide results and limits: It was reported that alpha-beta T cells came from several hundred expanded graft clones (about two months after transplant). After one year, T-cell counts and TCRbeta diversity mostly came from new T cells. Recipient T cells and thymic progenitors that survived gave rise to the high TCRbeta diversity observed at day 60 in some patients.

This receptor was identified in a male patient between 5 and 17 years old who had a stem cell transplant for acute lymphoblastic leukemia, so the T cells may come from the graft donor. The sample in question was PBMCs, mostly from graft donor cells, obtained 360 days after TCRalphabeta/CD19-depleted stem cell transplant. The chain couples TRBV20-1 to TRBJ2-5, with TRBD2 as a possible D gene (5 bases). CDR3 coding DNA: TGCAGTGTAACCGGGGTCCTAAGAGTTTCCCAGTACTTC. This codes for CSVTGVLRVSQYF.